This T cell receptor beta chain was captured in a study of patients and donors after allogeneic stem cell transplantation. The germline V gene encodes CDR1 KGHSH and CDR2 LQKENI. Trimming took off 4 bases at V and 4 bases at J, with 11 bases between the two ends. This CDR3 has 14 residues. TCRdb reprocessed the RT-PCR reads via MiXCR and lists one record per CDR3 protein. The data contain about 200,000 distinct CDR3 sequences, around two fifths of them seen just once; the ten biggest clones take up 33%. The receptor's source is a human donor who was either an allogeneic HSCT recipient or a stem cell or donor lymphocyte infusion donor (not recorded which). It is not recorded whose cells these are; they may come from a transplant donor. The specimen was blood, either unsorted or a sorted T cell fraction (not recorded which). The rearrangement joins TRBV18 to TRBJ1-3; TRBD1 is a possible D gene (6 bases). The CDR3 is CASSLPGEGNTIYF. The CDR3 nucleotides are TGTGCCAGCTCACTTCCAGGGGAAGGAAACACCATATATTTT. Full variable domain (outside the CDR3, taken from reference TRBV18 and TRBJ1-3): NAGVMQNPRHLVRRRGQEARLRCSPMKGHSHVYWYRQLPEEGLKFMVYLQKENIIDESGMPKERFSAEFPKEGPSILRIQQVVRGDSAAYFCASSLPGEGNTIYFGEGSWLTVV.